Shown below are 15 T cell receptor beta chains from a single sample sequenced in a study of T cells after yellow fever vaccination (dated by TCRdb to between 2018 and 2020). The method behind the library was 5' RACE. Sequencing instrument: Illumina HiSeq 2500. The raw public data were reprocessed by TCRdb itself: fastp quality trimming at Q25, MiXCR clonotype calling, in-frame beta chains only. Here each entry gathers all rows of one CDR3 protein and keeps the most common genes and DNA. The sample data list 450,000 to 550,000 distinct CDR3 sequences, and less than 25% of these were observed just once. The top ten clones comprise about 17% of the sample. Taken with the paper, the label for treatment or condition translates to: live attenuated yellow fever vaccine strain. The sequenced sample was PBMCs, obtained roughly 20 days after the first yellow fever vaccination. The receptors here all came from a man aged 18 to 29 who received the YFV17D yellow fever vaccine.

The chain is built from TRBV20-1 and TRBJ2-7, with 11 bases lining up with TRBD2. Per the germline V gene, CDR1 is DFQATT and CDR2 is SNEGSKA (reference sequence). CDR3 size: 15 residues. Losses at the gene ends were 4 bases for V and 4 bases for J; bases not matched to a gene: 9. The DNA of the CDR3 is TGCAGTGCTACCTGGCCACTAGCGGGAGATTACGAGCAGTACTTC. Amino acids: CSATWPLAGDYEQYF.

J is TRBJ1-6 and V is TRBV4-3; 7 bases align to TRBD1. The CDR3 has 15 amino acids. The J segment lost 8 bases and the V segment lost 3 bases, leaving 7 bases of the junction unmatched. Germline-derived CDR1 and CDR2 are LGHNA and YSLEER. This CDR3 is CASSQNDRADSPLHF. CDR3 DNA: TGCGCCAGCAGCCAGAACGACAGGGCGGATTCACCCCTCCACTTT.

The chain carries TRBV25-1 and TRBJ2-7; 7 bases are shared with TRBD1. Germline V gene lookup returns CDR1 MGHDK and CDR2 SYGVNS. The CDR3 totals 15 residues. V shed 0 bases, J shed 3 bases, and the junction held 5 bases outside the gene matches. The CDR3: CASSEYRGPSYEQYV. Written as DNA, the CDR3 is TGTGCCAGCAGTGAATATAGGGGGCCGAGCTACGAGCAGTACGTC.

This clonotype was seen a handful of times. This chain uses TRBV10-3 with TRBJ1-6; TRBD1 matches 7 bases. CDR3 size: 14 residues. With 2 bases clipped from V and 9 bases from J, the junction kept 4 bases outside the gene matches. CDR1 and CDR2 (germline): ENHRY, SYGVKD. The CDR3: CAISERGQSSPLHF. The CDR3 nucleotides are TGTGCCATCAGTGAGCGGGGACAGTCTTCACCCCTCCACTTT.

The CDR3 DNA reads as TGCAGTGCTAGCCTCACCGGCGGGTATGGCTACACCTTC. As protein: CSASLTGGYGYTF. The rearrangement links TRBV20-1 to TRBJ1-2, with D unresolved. The germline V gene encodes CDR1 DFQATT and CDR2 SNEGSKA (reference sequence). This CDR3 spans 13 amino acids. The V end lost 3 bases, the J end lost 5 bases, and 13 bases lay between the germline ends.

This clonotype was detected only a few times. CDR3 residues: CATRKEGDTQYF. In DNA, the CDR3 is TGTGCCACCAGGAAGGAGGGAGATACGCAGTATTTT. This sequence joins TRBV10-3 and TRBJ2-3; maybe TRBD2 (6 bases). The germline gives CDR1 ENHRY, CDR2 SYGVKD. The germline V and J ends were trimmed by 10 bases and 5 bases, with 13 bases remaining between them. The CDR3 is made up of 12 amino acids.

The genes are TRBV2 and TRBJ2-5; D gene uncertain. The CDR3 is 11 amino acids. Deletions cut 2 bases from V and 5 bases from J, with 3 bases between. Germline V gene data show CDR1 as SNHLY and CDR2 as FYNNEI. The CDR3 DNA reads TGTGCCAGCAGTGAAAAGGAGACCCAGTACTTC. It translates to CASSEKETQYF.

The CDR3 sequence: CASSYSNLASTDTQYF. The CDR3, as DNA: TGTGCCAGCAGTTACTCGAATCTAGCTTCCACAGATACGCAGTATTTT. The rearrangement joins TRBV6-2 or TRBV6-3 to TRBJ2-3; a possible D gene is TRBD2 (5 bases). From germline, CDR1 is MNHEY and CDR2 SVGEGT. Trimming shortened V by 0 bases and J by 2 bases, and 12 bases separated the two germline ends. This CDR3 comprises 16 residues.

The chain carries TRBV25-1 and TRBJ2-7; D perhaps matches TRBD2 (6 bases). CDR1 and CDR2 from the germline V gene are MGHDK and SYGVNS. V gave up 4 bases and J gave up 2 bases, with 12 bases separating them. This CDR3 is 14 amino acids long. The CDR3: CASSGRVRPYEQYF. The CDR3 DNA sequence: TGTGCCAGCAGTGGGAGGGTCCGACCCTACGAGCAGTACTTC.

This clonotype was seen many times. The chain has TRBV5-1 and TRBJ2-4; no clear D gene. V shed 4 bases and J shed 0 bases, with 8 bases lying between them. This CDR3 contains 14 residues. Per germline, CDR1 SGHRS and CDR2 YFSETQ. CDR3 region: CASSPVLAKNIQYF. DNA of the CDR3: TGCGCCAGCAGCCCCGTTCTAGCCAAAAACATTCAGTACTTC.

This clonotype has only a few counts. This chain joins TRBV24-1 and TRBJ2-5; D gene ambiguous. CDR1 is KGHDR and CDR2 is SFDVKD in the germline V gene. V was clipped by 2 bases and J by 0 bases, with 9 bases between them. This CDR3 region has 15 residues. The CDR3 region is CATSDYTRDQETQYF. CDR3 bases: TGTGCCACCAGTGATTATACAAGGGACCAAGAGACCCAGTACTTC.

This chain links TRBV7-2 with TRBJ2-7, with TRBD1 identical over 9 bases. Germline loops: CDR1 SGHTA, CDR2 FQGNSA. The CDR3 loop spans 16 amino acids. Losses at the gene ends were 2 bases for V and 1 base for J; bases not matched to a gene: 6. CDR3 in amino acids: CASSLPTGGRSYEQYF. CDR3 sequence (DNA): TGTGCCAGCAGCTTACCTACAGGGGGCAGATCCTACGAGCAGTACTTC.

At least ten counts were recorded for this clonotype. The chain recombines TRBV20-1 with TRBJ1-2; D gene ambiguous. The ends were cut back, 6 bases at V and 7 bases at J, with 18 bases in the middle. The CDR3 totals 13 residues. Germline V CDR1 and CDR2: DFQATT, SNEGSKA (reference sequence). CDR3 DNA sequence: TGCAGTGCCTCAAAGTCGGGATATGGTGGCTACACCTTC. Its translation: CSASKSGYGGYTF.

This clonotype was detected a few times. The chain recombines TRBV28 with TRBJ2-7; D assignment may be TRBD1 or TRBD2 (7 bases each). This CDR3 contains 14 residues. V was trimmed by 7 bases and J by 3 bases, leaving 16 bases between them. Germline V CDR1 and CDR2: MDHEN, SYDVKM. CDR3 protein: CASKQGGGLYEQYV. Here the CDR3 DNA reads TGTGCCAGCAAGCAGGGGGGGGGGCTCTACGAGCAGTACGTC.

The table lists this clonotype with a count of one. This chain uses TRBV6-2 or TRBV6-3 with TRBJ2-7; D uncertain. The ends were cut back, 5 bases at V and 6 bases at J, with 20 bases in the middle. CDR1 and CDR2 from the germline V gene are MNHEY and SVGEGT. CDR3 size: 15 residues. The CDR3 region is CASSPTQPPFREQYF. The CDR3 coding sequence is TGTGCCAGCAGTCCAACTCAGCCACCATTCCGCGAGCAGTACTTC.